The rows below give T cell receptor beta chains drawn from one sample of a study of shared clonotypes between healthy human individuals. Data came from immunoSEQ multiplex PCR; TCRdb stores just in-frame clones and leaves some out. The sample consists of a few hundred thousand clones, approximately 77% of them appearing once. The sample was PBMCs. All receptors come from a woman aged 40 to 50 in good health. Some clones in this sample may be carry-over from other donors' samples. The conserved cysteine and the conserved F or W are not part of the CDR3 here. A row's size may be missing; if present it is once, few, many or a size class.

clone_size j_call v_call cdr3_aa
once TRBJ2-1 TRBV27 ASSPRRQSYNEQF
NA TRBJ1-5 TRBV27 ASSPSGSNQPQH
NA TRBJ2-7 TRBV21-1 ASSNGGTGTYEQY
NA TRBJ1-1 TRBV19 ASSTAHGEAF
NA TRBJ2-7 TRBV9 ASSEAGTGSYEQY
NA TRBJ1-1 TRBV5-1 ASSRRQQNTEAF
NA TRBJ2-2 TRBV5-4 ASSSRSNTGELF
NA TRBJ1-2 TRBV28 ASRTGQLSYGYT
few TRBJ1-4 TRBV7-9 ASSLVGQGDEKLF
NA TRBJ1-1 TRBV11-2 ASRLTGDTEAF